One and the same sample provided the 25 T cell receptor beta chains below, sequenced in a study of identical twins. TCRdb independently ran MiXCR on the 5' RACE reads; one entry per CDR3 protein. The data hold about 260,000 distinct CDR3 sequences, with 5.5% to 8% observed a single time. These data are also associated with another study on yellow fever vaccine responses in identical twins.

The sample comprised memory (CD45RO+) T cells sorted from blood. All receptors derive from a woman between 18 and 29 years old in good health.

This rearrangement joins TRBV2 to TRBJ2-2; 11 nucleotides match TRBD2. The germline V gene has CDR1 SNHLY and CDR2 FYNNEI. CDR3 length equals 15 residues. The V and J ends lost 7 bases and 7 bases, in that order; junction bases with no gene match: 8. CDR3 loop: CASNRMGTSGGELFF. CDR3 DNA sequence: TGTGCCAGCAACCGAATGGGGACTAGCGGCGGGGAGCTGTTTTTT.

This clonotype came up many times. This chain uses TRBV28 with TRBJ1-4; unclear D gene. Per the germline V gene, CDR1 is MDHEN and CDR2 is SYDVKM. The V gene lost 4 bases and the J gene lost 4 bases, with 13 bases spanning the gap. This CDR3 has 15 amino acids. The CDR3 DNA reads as TGTGCCAGCAGTTCCTCCCAGGTGGATAATGAAAAACTGTTTTTT. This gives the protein CASSSSQVDNEKLFF.

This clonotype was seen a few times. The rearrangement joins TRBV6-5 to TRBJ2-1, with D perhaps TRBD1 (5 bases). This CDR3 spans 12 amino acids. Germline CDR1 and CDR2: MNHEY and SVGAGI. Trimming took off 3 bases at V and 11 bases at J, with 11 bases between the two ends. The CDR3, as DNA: TGTGCCAGCAGTTATTCAGGGTTCCAGCAGTTCTTC. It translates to CASSYSGFQQFF.

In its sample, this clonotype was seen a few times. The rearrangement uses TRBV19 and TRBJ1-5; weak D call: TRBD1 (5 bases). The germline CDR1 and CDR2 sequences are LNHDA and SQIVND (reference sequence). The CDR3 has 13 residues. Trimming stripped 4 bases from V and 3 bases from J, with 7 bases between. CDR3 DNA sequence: TGTGCCAGTAGTAGACAGACCAATCAGCCCCAGCATTTT. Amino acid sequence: CASSRQTNQPQHF.

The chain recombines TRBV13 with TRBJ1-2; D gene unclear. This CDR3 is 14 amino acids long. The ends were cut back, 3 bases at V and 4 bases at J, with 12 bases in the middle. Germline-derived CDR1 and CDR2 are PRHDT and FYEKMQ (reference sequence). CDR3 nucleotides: TGTGCCAGCAGCTTGCTCGGGCCCCCCTATGGCTACACCTTC. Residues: CASSLLGPPYGYTF.

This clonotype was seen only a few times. In nucleotides, the CDR3 is TGTGCCAGCAGCCACCGCGGGGGCGTAAGAACAAGTGAAGCTTTCTTT. Translated: CASSHRGGVRTSEAFF. The chain employs TRBV11-3 and TRBJ1-1; D may be TRBD1 (6 bases). Trimming pared 5 bases from V and 7 bases from J, leaving 23 bases between. This CDR3 spans 16 amino acids. Germline CDR1 and CDR2: SGHNT and YENEEA.

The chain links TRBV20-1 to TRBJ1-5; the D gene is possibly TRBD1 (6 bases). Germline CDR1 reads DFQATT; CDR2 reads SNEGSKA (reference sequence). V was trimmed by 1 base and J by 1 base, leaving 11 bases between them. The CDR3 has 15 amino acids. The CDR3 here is CSARVGGSSNQPQHF. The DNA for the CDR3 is TGCAGTGCTAGAGTTGGGGGCTCGAGCAATCAGCCCCAGCATTTT.

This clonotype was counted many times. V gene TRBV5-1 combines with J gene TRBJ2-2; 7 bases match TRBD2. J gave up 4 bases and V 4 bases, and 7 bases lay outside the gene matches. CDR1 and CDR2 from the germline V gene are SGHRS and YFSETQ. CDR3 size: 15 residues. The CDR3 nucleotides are TGCGCCAGCAGCCCGGGGTCTAGCGGCACCGGGGAGCTGTTTTTT. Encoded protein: CASSPGSSGTGELFF.

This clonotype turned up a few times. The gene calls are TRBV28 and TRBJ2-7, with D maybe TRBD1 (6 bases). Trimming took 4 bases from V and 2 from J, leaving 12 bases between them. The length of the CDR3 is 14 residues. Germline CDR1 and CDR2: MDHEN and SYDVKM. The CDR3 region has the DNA TGTGCCAGCAGTTCTTTCAGGGACACCTACGAGCAGTACTTC. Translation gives CASSSFRDTYEQYF.

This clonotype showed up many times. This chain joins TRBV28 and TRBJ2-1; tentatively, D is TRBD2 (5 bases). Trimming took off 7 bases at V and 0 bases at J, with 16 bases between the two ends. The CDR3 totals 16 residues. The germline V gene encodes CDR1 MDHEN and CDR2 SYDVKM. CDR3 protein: CASMERRRSSYNEQFF. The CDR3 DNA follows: TGTGCCAGCATGGAGCGGAGGAGGAGCTCCTACAATGAGCAGTTCTTC.

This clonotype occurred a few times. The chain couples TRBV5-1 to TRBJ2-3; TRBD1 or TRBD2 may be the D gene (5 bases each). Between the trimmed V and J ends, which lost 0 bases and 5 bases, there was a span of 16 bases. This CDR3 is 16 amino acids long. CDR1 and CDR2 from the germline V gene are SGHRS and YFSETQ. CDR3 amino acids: CASSLGNSGTGDTQYF. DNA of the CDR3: TGCGCCAGCAGCTTGGGCAATTCGGGGACGGGAGATACGCAGTATTTT.

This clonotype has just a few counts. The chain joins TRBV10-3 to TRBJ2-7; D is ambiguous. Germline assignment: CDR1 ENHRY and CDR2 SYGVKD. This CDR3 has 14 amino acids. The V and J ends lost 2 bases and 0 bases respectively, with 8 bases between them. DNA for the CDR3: TGTGCCATCAGTGAGGCGGAGAGCTCCTACGAGCAGTACTTC. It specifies CAISEAESSYEQYF.

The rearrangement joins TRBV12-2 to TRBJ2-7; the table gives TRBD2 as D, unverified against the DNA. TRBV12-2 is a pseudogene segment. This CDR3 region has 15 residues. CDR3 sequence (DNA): TGTGCAAGTCGCCCCTTAGCGGATCCTGACTACGAGCAGTACTTC. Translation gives CASRPLADPDYEQYF.

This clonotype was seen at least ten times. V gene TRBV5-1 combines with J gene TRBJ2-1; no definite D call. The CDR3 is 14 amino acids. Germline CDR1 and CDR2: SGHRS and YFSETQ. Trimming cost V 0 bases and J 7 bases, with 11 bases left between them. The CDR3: CASSLAISENEQFF. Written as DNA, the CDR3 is TGCGCCAGCAGCTTGGCCATATCGGAGAATGAGCAGTTCTTC.

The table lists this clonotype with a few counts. CDR3 in DNA: TGTGCCACCAGTGACCCAGCAGGAGGGACAAAGGCTCTCAATGAGCAGTTCTTC. Residues: CATSDPAGGTKALNEQFF. The V and J genes are TRBV24-1 and TRBJ2-1; D is possibly TRBD1 or TRBD2 (6 bases each). Germline-derived CDR1 and CDR2 are KGHDR and SFDVKD. The CDR3 totals 18 residues. Trimming removed 4 bases from V and 6 bases from J, with 24 bases in between.

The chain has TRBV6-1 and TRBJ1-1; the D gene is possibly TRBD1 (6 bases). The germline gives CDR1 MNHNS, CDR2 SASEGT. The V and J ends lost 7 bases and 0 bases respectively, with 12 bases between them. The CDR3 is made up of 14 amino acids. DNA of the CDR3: TGTGCCAGCAAACGACAGGTGTTGAACACTGAAGCTTTCTTT. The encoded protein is CASKRQVLNTEAFF.

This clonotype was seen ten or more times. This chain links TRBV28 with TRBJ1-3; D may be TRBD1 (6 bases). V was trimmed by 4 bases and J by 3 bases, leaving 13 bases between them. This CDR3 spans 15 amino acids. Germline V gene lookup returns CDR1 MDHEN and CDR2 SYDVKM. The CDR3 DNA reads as TGTGCCAGCAGTTCCCAAACAGGGTTTGGAAACACCATATATTTT. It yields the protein CASSSQTGFGNTIYF.

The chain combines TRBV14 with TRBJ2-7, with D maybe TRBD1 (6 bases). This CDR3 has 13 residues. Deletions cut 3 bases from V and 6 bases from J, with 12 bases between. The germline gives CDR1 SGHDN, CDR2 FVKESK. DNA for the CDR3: TGTGCCAGCAGCCACAGGGTAGGGGGCGAGCAGTACTTC. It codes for CASSHRVGGEQYF.

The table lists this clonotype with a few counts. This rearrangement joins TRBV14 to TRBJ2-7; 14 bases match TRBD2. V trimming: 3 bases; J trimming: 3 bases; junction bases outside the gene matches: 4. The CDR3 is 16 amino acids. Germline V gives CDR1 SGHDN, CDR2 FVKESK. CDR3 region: CASSQAGTSGGYEQYF. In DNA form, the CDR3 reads TGTGCCAGCAGCCAGGCCGGGACTAGCGGGGGCTACGAGCAGTACTTC.

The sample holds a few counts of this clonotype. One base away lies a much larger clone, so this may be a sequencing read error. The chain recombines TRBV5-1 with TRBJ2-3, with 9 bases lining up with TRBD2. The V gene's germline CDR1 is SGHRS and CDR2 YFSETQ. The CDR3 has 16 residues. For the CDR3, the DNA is TGCACCAGCAGCTTGAGCAGCGGGGGGAGCACAGATACGCAGTATTTT. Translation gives CTSSLSSGGSTDTQYF.

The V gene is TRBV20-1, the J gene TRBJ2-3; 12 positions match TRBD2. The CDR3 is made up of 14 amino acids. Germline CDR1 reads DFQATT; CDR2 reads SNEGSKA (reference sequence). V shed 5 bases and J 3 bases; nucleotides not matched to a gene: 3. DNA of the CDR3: TGCAGTGCTTCACTAGCGGGGGGTACAGATACGCAGTATTTT. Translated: CSASLAGGTDTQYF.

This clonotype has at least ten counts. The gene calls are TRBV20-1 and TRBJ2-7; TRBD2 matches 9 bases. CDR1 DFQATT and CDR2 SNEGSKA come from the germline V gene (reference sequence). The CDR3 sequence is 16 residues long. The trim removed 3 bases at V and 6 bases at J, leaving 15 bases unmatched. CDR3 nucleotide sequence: TGCAGTGCTAGTCACGTCGTGACTAGCGGTAATTTCGAGCAGTACTTC. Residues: CSASHVVTSGNFEQYF.

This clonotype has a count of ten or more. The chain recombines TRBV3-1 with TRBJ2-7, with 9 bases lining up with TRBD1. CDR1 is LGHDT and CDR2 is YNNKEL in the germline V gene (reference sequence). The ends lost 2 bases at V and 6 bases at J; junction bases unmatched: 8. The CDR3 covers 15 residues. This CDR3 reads CASSQMGTGHGEQYF. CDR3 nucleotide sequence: TGTGCCAGCAGCCAAATGGGGACAGGGCATGGCGAGCAGTACTTC.

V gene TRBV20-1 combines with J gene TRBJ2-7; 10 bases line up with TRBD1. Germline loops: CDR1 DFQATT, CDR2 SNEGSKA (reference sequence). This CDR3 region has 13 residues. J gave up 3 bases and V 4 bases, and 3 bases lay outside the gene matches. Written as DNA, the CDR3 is TGCAGTGCTATCCGGGACAGGGGCTACGAGCAGTACTTC. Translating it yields CSAIRDRGYEQYF.

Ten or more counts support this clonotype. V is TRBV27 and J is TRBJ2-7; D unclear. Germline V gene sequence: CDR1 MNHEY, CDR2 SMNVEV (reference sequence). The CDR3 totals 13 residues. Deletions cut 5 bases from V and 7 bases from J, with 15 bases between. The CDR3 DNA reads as TGTGCCAGCAGTCCCGCTGTGGTATCAGAGCAGTACTTC. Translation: CASSPAVVSEQYF.